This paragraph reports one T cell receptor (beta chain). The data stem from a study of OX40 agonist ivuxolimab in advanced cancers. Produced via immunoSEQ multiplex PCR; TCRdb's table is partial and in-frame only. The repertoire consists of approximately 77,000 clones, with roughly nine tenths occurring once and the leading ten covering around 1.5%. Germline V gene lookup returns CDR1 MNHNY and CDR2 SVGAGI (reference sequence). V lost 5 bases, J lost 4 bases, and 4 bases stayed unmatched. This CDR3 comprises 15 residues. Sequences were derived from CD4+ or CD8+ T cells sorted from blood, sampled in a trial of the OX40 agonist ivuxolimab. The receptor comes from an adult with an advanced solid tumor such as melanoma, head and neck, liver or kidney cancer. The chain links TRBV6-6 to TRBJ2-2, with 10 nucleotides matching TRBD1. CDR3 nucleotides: TGTGCCAGCAGTAGACAGGGGGCGAGCACCGGGGAGCTGTTTTTT. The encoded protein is CASSRQGASTGELFF.